This TCR beta chain was documented in a study of blood T cell repertoires in COVID-19. Libraries were prepared by immunoSEQ multiplex PCR; TCRdb keeps only in-frame clonotypes and omits some of them. Here the sample spans approximately 130,000 clones, 80% to 90% being singletons. The CDR3 is 14 residues long. V lost 3 bases to trimming and J lost 4 bases; unmatched junction nucleotides: 5. Germline CDR1 and CDR2: SEHNR and FQNEAQ (reference sequence). This sequence originates from a human donor in a cohort sampled during active COVID-19. The sample consisted of peripheral blood. The genes are TRBV7-9 and TRBJ1-2, with 7 bases lining up with TRBD1. CDR3 residues: CASSLGGQLYGYTF. The CDR3 DNA follows: TGTGCCAGCAGCTTGGGGGGACAGCTCTATGGCTACACCTTC.